This T cell receptor (beta chain) originates from a study of blood T cell repertoires in COVID-19. In the source study's methods: Amplification of reference gene primers provided the estimated nucleated cell counts. The method was immunoSEQ multiplex PCR; TCRdb's version includes in-frame clones alone and lacks a portion of them. D and trimming were read from the DNA, whereas the V and J calls and clone size are those reported in that table. The profile shows 300,000 or so clones, 89% of them singletons. Germline CDR1 is MNHNY and CDR2 is SVGAGI (reference sequence). This CDR3 is built from 12 residues. V trimming: 7 bases; J trimming: 6 bases; junction bases outside the gene matches: 3.

The origin of this receptor is a man aged 18-30 years who had recovered from COVID-19. Sequenced sample: peripheral blood. The V and J genes are TRBV6-6 and TRBJ1-2, with TRBD1 matching 9 bases. In DNA, the CDR3 is TGTGCCAGCACCGGGACAGGGCATGGCTACACCTTC. This codes for CASTGTGHGYTF.